This T cell receptor (beta chain) was captured in a study of blood T cell repertoires in COVID-19. Across the study: Samples representing acute and convalescent COVID-19 were sourced from the United States, Italy and Spain. T cells, B-cell-depleted T cells, or PBMCs provided the cDNA or gDNA that served as material.

This CDR3 has 15 amino acids. The J segment lost 2 bases and the V segment lost 4 bases, leaving 8 bases of the junction unmatched. Per germline, CDR1 SGHNT and CDR2 YYREEE (reference sequence). Repertoires were generated with immunoSEQ multiplex PCR, while TCRdb's copy carries only in-frame clones and drops some. The sample lists some 250,000 clones; roughly 90% were seen once. The sequence was collected from a woman aged 25 to 45 with acute COVID-19. The chain employs TRBV5-4 and TRBJ1-1, with 7 bases that match TRBD1. The sequencing input was PBMCs or T cells enriched from blood (not recorded which). The CDR3 is CASSGSRGGNTEAFF. CDR3 nucleotide sequence: TGTGCCAGCAGCGGGAGTAGAGGGGGCAACACTGAAGCTTTCTTT.